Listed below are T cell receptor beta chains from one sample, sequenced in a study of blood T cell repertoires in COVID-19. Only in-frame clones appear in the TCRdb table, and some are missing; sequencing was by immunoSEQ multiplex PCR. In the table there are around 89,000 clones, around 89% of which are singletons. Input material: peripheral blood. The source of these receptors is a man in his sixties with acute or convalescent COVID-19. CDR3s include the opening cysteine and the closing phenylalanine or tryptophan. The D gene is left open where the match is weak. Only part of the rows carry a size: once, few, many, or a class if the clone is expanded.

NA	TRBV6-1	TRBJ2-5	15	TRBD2	TGTGCCAGCAGTGAATGGTCTAGCGGACAAGAGACCCAGTACTTC	CASSEWSSGQETQYF
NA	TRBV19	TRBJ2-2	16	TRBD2	TGTGCCAGTAGTCTCTCCCCGAGGCGGGAGGCCGGGGAGCTGTTTTTT	CASSLSPRREAGELFF
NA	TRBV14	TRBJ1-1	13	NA	TGTGCCAGCAGGGCCGACAGGAACACTGAAGCTTTCTTT	CASRADRNTEAFF
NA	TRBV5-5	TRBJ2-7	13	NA	TGTGCCAGCAGCACCGGGACAACGGAGGAGCAGTACTTC	CASSTGTTEEQYF
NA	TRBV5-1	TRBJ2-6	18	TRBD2	TGCGCCAGCAGCTTGGGAAGCGGGGCAGCCTCTGGGGCCAACGTCCTGACTTTC	CASSLGSGAASGANVLTF
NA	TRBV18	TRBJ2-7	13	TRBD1	TGTGCCAGCTCATTAGGGACAGGTTACGAGCAGTACTTC	CASSLGTGYEQYF
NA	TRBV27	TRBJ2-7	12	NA	TGTGCCAGCAGTTTTTCGCAACGGGAGCAGTACTTC	CASSFSQREQYF
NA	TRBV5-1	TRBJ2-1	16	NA	TGCGCCAGCAGCAAGGGGGAGCGGGACTCCTACAATGAGCAGTTCTTC	CASSKGERDSYNEQFF
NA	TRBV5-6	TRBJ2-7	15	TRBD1	TGTGCCAGCAGCTGGGACAGGGGAATCTCCTACGAGCAGTACTTC	CASSWDRGISYEQYF
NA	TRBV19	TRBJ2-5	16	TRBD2	TGTGCCAGTAGTAATTTCGAGCGGGGGAGGGGAGAGACCCAGTACTTC	CASSNFERGRGETQYF
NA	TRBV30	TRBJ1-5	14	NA	TGTGCCTGGAGTGTAGGGCAGGGCGGCCAGCCCCAGCATTTT	CAWSVGQGGQPQHF
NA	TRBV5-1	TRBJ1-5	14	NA	TGCGCCAGCAGCTTGGACGGTAGCAATCAGCCCCAGCATTTT	CASSLDGSNQPQHF
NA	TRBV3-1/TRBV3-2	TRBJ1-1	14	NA	TGTGCCAGCAGCCAAGGACGCGGCGGCACTGAAGCTTTCTTT	CASSQGRGGTEAFF
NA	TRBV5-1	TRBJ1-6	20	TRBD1	TGCGCCAGCAGCTCATGGACAGGGACTCAGGGGAGCTCCTATAATTCACCCCTCCACTTT	CASSSWTGTQGSSYNSPLHF
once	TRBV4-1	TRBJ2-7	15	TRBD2	TGCGCCAGCAGCCAAGTGAAGCGGGACGCCTACGAGCAGTACTTC	CASSQVKRDAYEQYF
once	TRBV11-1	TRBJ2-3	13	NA	TGTGCCAGCAGTTCACGACAGTCAGATACGCAGTATTTT	CASSSRQSDTQYF
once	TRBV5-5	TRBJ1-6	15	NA	TGTGCCAGCAGCTTGGCACAAGGGGTAGGTTCACCCCTCCACTTT	CASSLAQGVGSPLHF
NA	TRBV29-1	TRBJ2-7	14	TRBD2	TGCAGCGTTTTTGGACTAGCGGGAGTCTACGAGCAGTACTTC	CSVFGLAGVYEQYF
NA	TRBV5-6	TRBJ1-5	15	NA	TGTGCCAGCAGCTTGCAGGGTAAGGGCAATCAGCCCCAGCATTTT	CASSLQGKGNQPQHF
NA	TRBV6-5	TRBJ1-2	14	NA	TGTGCCAGCAGTTACTCGCCGGGGAACTATGGCTACACCTTC	CASSYSPGNYGYTF
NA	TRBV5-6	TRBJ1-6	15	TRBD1	TGTGCCAGCAGCTTGGGACAGGGGTATAATTCACCCCTCCACTTT	CASSLGQGYNSPLHF
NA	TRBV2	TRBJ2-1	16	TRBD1	TGTGCCAGCAGTGTAGGGACAGGGAGCTCCTACAATGAGCAGTTCTTC	CASSVGTGSSYNEQFF
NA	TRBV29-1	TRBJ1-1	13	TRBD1	TGCAGCGTTGAATCAGGGGGCAACATTGAAGCTTTCTTT	CSVESGGNIEAFF
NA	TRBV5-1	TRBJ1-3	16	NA	TGCGCCAGCAGCTTGGACAGCTCGTACTCTGGAAACACCATATATTTT	CASSLDSSYSGNTIYF
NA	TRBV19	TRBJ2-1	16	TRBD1	TGTGCCAGTACCAAGAAGTGGGGACAGGGACCCTACGAGCAGTTCTTC	CASTKKWGQGPYEQFF
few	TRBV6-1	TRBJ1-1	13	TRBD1	TGTGCCAGCAGTGAGCGACAGGGCTCGGAAGCTTTCTTT	CASSERQGSEAFF
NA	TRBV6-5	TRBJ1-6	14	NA	TGTGCCAGCTTAATGAGCTCCTATAATTCACCCCTCCACTTT	CASLMSSYNSPLHF
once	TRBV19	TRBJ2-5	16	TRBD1	TGTGCCAGTAGTACCCGTACGACAGGGAACCAAGAGACCCAGTACTTC	CASSTRTTGNQETQYF
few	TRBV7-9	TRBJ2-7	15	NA	TGTGCCAGCAGCTTAGGAAGGGGCGCGAACCACGAGCAGTACTTC	CASSLGRGANHEQYF
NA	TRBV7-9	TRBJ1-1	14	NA	TGTGCCAGCAGCCTTAGTGCGTTGAACACTGAAGCTTTCTTT	CASSLSALNTEAFF
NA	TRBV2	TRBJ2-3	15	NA	TGTGCCAGCAGTGAGAGTATGCCTAGCACAGATACGCAGTATTTT	CASSESMPSTDTQYF
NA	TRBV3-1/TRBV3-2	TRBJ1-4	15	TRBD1	TGTGCCAGCAGCCAACCGACAGGGAATAATGAAAAACTGTTTTTT	CASSQPTGNNEKLFF
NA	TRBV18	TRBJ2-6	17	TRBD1	TGTGCCAGCTCGCCCCCGACAGGGGCCTCTGGGGCCAACGTCCTGACTTTC	CASSPPTGASGANVLTF
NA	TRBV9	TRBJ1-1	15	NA	TGTGCCAGCAGCGTAGAACCAGTCAAGAACACTGAAGCTTTCTTT	CASSVEPVKNTEAFF
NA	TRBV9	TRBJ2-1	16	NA	TGTGCCAGCAGCGTAGGGGCCCACGTTTCAGGCAATGAGCAGTTCTTC	CASSVGAHVSGNEQFF